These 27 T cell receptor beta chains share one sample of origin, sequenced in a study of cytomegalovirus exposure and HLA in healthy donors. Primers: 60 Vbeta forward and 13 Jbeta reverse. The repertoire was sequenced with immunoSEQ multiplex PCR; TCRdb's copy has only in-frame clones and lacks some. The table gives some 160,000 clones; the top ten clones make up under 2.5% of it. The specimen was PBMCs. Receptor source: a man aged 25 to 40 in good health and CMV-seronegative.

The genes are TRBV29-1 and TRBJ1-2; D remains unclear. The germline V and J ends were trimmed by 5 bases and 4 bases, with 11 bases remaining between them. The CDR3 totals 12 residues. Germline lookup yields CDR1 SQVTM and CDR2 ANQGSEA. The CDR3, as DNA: TGCAGCGTTTCAGAGACAACCTATGGCTACACCTTC. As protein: CSVSETTYGYTF.

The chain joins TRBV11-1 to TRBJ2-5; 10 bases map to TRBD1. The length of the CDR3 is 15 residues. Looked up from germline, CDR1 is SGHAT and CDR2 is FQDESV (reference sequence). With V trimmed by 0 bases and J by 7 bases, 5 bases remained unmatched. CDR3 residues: CASSLAGRQGATQYF. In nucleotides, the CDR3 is TGTGCCAGCAGCTTAGCGGGGAGACAGGGGGCGACCCAGTACTTC.

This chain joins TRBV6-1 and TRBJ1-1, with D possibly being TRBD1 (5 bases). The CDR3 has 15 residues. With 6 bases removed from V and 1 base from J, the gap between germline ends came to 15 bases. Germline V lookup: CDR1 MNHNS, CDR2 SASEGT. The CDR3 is CASRSGSGANTEAFF. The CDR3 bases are TGTGCCAGCAGGTCAGGGTCAGGAGCGAACACTGAAGCTTTCTTT.

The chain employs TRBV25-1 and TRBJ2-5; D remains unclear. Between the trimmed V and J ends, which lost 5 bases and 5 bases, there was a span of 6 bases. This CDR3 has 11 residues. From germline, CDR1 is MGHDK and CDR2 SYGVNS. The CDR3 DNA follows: TGTGCCAGCAGTCCCCGGGAGACCCAGTACTTC. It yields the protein CASSPRETQYF.

The CDR3 loop reads CASSPVGLAPNYEQYF. The CDR3 DNA follows: TGTGCCAGCAGTCCCGTGGGACTAGCGCCAAACTACGAGCAGTACTTC. V is TRBV27 and J is TRBJ2-7; 10 positions agree with TRBD2. This CDR3 is built from 16 residues. Trimming removed 5 bases from V and 3 bases from J; junction bases left unmatched: 10. In germline, CDR1 is MNHEY, CDR2 SMNVEV (reference sequence).

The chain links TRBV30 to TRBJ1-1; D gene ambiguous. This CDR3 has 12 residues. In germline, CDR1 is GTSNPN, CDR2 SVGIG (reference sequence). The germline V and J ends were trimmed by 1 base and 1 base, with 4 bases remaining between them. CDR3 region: CAWSGANTEAFF. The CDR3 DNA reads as TGTGCCTGGAGTGGAGCGAACACTGAAGCTTTCTTT.

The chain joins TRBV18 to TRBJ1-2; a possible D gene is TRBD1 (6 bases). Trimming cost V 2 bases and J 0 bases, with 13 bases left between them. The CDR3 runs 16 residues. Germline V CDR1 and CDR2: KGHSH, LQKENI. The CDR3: CASSPKTGPSNYGYTF. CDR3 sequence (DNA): TGTGCCAGCTCACCAAAGACAGGACCCTCTAACTATGGCTACACCTTC.

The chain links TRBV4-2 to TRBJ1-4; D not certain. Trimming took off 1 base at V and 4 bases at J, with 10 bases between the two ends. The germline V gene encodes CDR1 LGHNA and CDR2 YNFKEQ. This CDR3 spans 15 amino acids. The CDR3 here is CASSQGGGNNEKLFF. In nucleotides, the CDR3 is TGTGCCAGCAGCCAAGGTGGAGGGAATAATGAAAAACTGTTTTTT.

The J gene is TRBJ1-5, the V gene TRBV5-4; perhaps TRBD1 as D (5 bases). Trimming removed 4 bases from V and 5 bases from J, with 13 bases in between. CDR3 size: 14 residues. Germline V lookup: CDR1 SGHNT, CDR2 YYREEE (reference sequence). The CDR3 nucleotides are TGTGCCAGCAGCCCGGACGGAGGGGATCAGCCCCAGCATTTT. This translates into CASSPDGGDQPQHF.

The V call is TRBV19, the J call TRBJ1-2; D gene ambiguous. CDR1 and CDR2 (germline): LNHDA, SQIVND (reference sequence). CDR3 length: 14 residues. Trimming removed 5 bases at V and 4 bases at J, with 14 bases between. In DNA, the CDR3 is TGTGCCAGTAGTGAACACCAGGCGTTCTATGGCTACACCTTC. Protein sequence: CASSEHQAFYGYTF.

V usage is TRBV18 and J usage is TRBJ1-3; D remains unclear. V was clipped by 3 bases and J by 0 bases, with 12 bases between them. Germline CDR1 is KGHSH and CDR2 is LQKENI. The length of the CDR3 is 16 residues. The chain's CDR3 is CASSPTGMPSGNTIYF. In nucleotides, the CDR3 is TGTGCCAGCTCACCGACCGGGATGCCCTCTGGAAACACCATATATTTT.

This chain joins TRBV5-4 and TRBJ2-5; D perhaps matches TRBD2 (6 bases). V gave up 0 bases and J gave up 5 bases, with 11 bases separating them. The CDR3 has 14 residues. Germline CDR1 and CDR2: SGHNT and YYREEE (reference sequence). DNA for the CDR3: TGTGCCAGCAGCTTGGCGGGGAGCGGGGAGACCCAGTACTTC. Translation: CASSLAGSGETQYF.

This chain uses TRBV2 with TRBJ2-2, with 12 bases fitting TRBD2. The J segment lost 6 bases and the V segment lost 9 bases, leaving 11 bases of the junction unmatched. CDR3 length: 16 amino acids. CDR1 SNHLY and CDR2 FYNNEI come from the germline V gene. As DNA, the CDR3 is TGTGCCAGAAGACTAGCGGGAGATGGTACTTCCGGGGAGCTGTTTTTT. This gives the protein CARRLAGDGTSGELFF.

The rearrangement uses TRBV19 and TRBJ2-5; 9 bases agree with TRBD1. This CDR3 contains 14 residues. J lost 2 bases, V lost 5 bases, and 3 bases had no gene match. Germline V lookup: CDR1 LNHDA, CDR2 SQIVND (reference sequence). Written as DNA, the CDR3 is TGTGCCAGTAGTTCTGGACAGGGGCAAGAGACCCAGTACTTC. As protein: CASSSGQGQETQYF. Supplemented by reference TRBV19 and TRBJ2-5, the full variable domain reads DGGITQSPKYLFRKEGQNVTLSCEQNLNHDAMYWYRQDPGQGLRLIYYSQIVNDFQKGDIAEGYSVSREKKESFPLTVTSAQKNPTAFYLCASSSGQGQETQYFGPGTRLLVL.

In DNA, the CDR3 is TGTGCCAGCAGCCTTTATCCGGGGTCGGACACTGAAGCTTTCTTT. Protein: CASSLYPGSDTEAFF. The chain links TRBV5-6 to TRBJ1-1; D is uncertain. The V end was cut by 4 bases, the J end by 3 bases, with 16 bases between. CDR1 is SGHDT and CDR2 is YYEEEE in the germline V gene. The CDR3 runs to 15 residues.

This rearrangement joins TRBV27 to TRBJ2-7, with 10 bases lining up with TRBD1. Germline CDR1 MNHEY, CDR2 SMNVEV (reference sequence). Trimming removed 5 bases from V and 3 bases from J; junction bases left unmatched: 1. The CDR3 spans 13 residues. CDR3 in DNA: TGTGCCAGCAGTAGGGACAGGGGCTACGAGCAGTACTTC. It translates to CASSRDRGYEQYF.

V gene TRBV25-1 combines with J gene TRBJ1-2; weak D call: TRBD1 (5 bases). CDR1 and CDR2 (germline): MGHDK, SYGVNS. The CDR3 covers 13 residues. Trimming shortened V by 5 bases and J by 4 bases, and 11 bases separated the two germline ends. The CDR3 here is CASSLQGVYGYTF. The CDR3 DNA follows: TGTGCCAGCAGTCTTCAGGGTGTCTATGGCTACACCTTC.

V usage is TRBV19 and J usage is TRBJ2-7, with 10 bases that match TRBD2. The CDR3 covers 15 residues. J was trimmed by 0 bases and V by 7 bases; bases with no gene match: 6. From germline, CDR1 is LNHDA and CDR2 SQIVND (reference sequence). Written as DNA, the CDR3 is TGTGCCAGTAATAAGGGACTAGCGTACTCCTACGAGCAGTACTTC. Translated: CASNKGLAYSYEQYF.

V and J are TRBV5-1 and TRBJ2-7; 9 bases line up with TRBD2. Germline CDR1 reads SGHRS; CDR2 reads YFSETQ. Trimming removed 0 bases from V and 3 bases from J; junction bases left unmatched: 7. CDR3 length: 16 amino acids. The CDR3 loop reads CASSLAGGRALYEQYF. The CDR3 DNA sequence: TGCGCCAGCAGCTTGGCCGGCGGGAGGGCCCTCTACGAGCAGTACTTC.

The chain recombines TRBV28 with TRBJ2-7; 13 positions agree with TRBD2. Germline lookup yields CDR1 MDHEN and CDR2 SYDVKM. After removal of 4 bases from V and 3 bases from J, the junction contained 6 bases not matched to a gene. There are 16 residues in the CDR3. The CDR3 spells CASSSRTSGSYYEQYF. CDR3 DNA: TGTGCCAGCAGTTCCCGGACTAGCGGGAGCTACTACGAGCAGTACTTC.

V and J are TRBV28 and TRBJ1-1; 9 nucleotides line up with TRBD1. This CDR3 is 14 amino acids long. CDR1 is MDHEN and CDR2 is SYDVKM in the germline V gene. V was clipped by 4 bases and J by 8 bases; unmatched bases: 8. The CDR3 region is CASSYPGTGTEAFF. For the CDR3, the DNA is TGTGCCAGCAGTTACCCCGGGACAGGGACCGAAGCTTTCTTT.

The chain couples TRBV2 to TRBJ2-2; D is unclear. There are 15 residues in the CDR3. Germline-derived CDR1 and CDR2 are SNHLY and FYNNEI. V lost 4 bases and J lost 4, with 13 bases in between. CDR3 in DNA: TGTGCCAGCAGTGGCGGATTTCCCCCCACCGGGGAGCTGTTTTTT. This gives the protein CASSGGFPPTGELFF.

The CDR3 bases are TGTGCCAGCAGCTCCGGACAGAGGAATCAGCCCCAGCATTTT. This codes for CASSSGQRNQPQHF. The rearrangement uses TRBV5-8 and TRBJ1-5, with a weak D call TRBD1 (6 bases). Per germline, CDR1 SGHTS and CDR2 YDEGEE. The CDR3 has 14 amino acids. Trimming stripped 3 bases from V and 4 bases from J, with 11 bases between. Full variable domain (rest looked up from reference TRBV5-8 and TRBJ1-5): EAGVTQSPTHLIKTRGQQATLRCSPISGHTSVYWYQQALGLGLQFLLWYDEGEERNRGNFPPRFSGRQFPNYSSELNVNALELEDSALYLCASSSGQRNQPQHFGDGTRLSIL.

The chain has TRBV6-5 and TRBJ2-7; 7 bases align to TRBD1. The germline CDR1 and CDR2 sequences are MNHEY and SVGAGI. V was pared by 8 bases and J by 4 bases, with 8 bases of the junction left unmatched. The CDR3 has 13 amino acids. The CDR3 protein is CASARDRDYEQYF. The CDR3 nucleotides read TGTGCCAGCGCCCGGGACAGAGATTACGAGCAGTACTTC.

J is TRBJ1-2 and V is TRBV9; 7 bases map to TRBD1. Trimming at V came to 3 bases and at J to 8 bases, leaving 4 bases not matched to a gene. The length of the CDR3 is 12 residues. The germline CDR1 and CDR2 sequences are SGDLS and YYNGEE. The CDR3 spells CASSEYRGGYTF. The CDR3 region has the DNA TGTGCCAGCAGCGAATACAGGGGCGGCTACACCTTC.

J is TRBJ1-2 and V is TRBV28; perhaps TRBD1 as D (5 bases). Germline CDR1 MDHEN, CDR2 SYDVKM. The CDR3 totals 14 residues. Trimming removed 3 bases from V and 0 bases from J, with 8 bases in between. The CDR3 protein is CASSFTGPNYGYTF. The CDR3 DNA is TGTGCCAGCAGTTTTACAGGCCCTAACTATGGCTACACCTTC.

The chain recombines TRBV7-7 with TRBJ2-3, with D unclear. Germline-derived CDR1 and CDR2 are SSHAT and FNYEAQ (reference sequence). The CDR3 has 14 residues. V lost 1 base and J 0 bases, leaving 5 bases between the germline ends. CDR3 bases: TGTGCCAGCAGCTTAGGGCTGAGCACAGATACGCAGTATTTT. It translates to CASSLGLSTDTQYF.